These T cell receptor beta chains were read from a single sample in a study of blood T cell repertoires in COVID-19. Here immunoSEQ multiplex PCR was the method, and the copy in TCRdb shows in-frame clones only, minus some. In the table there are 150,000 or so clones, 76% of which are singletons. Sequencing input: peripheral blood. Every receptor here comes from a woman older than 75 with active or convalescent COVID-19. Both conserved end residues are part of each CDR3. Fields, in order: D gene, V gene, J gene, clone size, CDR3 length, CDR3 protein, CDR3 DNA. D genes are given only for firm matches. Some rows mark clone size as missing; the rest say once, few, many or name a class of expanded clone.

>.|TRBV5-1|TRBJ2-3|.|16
CASSRRVNQNTDTQYF
TGCGCCAGCAGCCGCCGGGTCAACCAAAACACAGATACGCAGTATTTT
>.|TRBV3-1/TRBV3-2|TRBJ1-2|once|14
CASSQDLWFGGYTF
TGTGCCAGCAGCCAAGATCTCTGGTTCGGTGGCTACACCTTC
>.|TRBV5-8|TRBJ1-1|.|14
CASSFIRGDTEAFF
TGTGCCAGCAGCTTTATCAGGGGCGACACTGAAGCTTTCTTT
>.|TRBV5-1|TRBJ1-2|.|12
CASSLGQYGYTF
TGCGCCAGCAGCTTGGGACAGTATGGCTACACCTTC
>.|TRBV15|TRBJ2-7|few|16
CATSRGGGGALYEQYF
TGTGCCACCAGCAGAGGTGGAGGAGGGGCTCTTTACGAGCAGTACTTC
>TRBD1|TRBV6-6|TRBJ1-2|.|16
CASSTGAGGQKSPHTF
TGTGCCAGCAGTACCGGGGCTGGGGGACAGAAGTCCCCGCACACCTTC
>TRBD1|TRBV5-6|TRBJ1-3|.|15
CASRLRTGTGNTIYF
TGTGCCAGCAGGCTGAGGACAGGGACTGGAAACACCATATATTTT
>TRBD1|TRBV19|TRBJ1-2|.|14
CASSISGQGSGYTF
TGTGCCAGTAGTATCTCAGGACAGGGAAGTGGCTACACCTTC
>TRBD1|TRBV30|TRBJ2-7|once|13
CAWNRDSSYEQYF
TGTGCCTGGAACCGGGACAGCTCCTACGAGCAGTACTTC
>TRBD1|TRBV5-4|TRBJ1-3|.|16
CASSTAKQGQGNTIYF
TGTGCCAGCAGCACCGCTAAACAGGGGCAGGGAAACACCATATATTTT
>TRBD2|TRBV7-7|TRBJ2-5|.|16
CASSPGLAGVFETQYF
TGTGCTAGCAGCCCGGGACTAGCGGGGGTTTTCGAGACCCAGTACTTC
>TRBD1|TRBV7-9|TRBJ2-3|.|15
CASSSGQGSTDTQYF
TGTGCCAGCAGCTCGGGACAGGGGAGCACAGATACGCAGTATTTT
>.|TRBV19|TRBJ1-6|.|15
CASSISTGTNSPLHF
TGTGCCAGTAGTATATCCACAGGGACCAATTCACCCCTCCACTTT
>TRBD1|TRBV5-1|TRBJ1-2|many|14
CASSLVDRGYGYTF
TGCGCCAGCAGCTTGGTTGACAGGGGTTATGGCTACACCTTC
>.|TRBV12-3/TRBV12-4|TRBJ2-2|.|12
CALRENTGELFF
TGTGCCCTACGGGAGAACACCGGGGAGCTGTTTTTT
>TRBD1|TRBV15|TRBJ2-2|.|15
CATTSGTGVTGELFF
TGTGCCACCACTTCCGGGACAGGGGTCACCGGGGAGCTGTTTTTT
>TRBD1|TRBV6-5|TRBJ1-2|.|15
CASSSEGTGLRGYTF
TGTGCCAGCAGCTCAGAGGGGACAGGCCTCCGGGGCTACACCTTC
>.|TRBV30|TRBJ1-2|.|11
CAERTNYGYTF
TGTGCCGAGAGGACTAACTATGGCTACACCTTC
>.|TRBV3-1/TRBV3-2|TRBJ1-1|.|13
CASSQGRSMRAFF
TGTGCCAGCAGCCAAGGTCGATCAATGAGAGCTTTCTTT
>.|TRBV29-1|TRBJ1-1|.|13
CSVVWAANTEAFF
TGCAGCGTTGTATGGGCCGCGAACACTGAAGCTTTCTTT
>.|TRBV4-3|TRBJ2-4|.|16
CASSQETRTPKNIQYF
TGCGCCAGCAGCCAAGAAACCAGGACTCCAAAAAACATTCAGTACTTC
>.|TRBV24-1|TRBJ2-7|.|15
CATPIGQGISYEQYF
TGTGCCACCCCGATCGGGCAGGGGATCTCCTACGAGCAGTACTTC
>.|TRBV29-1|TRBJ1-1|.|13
CSVGTFWNTEAFF
TGCAGCGTTGGTACTTTTTGGAACACTGAAGCTTTCTTT
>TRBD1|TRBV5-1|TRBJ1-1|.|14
CASSTPGQLTEAFF
TGCGCCAGCAGCACTCCGGGACAGCTCACTGAAGCTTTCTTT
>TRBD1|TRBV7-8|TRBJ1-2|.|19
CASSLGFLGQEPFNYGYTF
TGTGCCAGCAGCTTAGGGTTTTTGGGACAGGAGCCTTTTAACTATGGCTACACCTTC
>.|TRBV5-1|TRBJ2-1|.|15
CASSSPASSYNEQFF
TGCGCCAGCAGCTCCCCCGCGAGCTCCTACAATGAGCAGTTCTTC
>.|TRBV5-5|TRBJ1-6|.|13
CASSRDTLSPLHF
TGTGCCAGCAGCCGCGACACCCTTTCACCCCTCCACTTT
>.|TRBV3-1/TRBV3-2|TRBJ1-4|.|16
CASSQDPTGTNEKLFF
TGTGCCAGCAGCCAAGATCCTACGGGGACTAATGAAAAACTGTTTTTT
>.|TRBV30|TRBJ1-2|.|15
CAWALGGGFSYGYTF
TGTGCCTGGGCGCTTGGGGGGGGATTCAGCTATGGCTACACCTTC
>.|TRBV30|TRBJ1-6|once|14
CAWRTTGVRSPLHF
TGTGCCTGGAGGACAACGGGGGTTCGTTCACCCCTCCACTTT
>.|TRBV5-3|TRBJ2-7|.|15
CARSPGTGGPYEQYF
TGTGCCAGAAGCCCGGGGACTGGTGGGCCCTACGAGCAGTACTTC
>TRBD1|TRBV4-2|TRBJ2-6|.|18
CASSHPTGTGLGANVLTF
TGTGCCAGCAGCCACCCTACCGGGACAGGGTTGGGGGCCAACGTCCTGACTTTC
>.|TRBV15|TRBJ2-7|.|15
CATSRDPVTLYEQYF
TGTGCCACCAGCAGAGATCCTGTGACTCTCTACGAGCAGTACTTC
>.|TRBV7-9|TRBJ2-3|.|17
CATIPRDKRTEGDTQYF
TGTGCCACCATACCACGGGACAAACGTACCGAGGGGGATACGCAGTATTTT
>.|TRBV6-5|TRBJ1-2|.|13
CASSPSGSDGYTF
TGTGCCAGCAGTCCGAGCGGGTCTGATGGCTACACCTTC
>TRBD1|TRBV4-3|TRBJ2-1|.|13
CASSQVGTDEQFF
TGCGCCAGCAGCCAAGTGGGGACAGATGAGCAGTTCTTC
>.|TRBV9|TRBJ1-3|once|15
CASSGGHDSGNTIYF
TGTGCCAGCAGCGGGGGACACGACTCTGGAAACACCATATATTTT
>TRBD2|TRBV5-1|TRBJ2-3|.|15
CASGLLAGGTDTQYF
TGCGCCAGCGGCCTCCTAGCGGGGGGCACAGATACGCAGTATTTT